This T cell receptor (beta chain) is drawn from a study of OX40 agonist ivuxolimab in advanced cancers. General observations from the study: No antigen was identified for the clonally expanded peripheral T cells.

About this clone: Its specificity is unknown. The sample contains more than one DNA sequence encoding this CDR3.

Germline V gene lookup returns CDR1 SGHRS and CDR2 YFSETQ. With 4 bases removed from V and 7 bases from J, the gap between germline ends came to 20 bases. This CDR3 is 15 amino acids long. Assay used: immunoSEQ multiplex PCR; TCRdb lists only in-frame clones, some missing. The top ten hold around 12% of the sample, which has under 50,000 clones, approximately 80% seen once. This chain uses TRBV5-1 with TRBJ1-1; TRBD1 is a possible D gene (5 bases). This TCR derives from an adult with an advanced solid tumor such as melanoma, head and neck, liver or kidney cancer. Here the sequenced sample was CD4+ or CD8+ T cells sorted from blood, taken in a trial of the OX40 agonist ivuxolimab. Here the CDR3 reads CASSPGTPAPYEAFF. CDR3 sequence (DNA): TGCGCCAGCAGCCCGGGGACGCCTGCTCCTTATGAAGCTTTCTTT.